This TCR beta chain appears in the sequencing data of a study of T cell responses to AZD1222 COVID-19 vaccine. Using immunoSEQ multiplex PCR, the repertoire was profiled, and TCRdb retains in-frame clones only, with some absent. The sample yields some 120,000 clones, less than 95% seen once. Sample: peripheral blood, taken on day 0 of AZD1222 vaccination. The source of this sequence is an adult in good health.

CDR3 bases: TGTGCCAGTAGTACGTTAGCGGGAATCAATGAGCAGTTCTTC. It yields the protein CASSTLAGINEQFF. The chain carries TRBV19 and TRBJ2-1, with 8 bases lining up with TRBD2. There are 14 residues in the CDR3. Trimming cost V 4 bases and J 6 bases; bases outside gene matches: 5. CDR1 is LNHDA, CDR2 SQIVND, per germline (reference sequence).